This T cell receptor beta chain was retrieved from a study of blood T cell repertoires in COVID-19. Sequencing used immunoSEQ multiplex PCR; TCRdb keeps in-frame clones, though not all of them. The sample lists under 450,000 clones; roughly 90% were seen once. Looked up from germline, CDR1 is LGHNA and CDR2 is YNFKEQ. The CDR3 has 15 residues. The ends lost 3 bases at V and 7 bases at J; junction bases unmatched: 5. The J gene is TRBJ1-6, the V gene TRBV4-2; 8 bases are a match to TRBD1. Sequencing was carried out using peripheral blood. The receptor was isolated from a woman in her 40s with COVID-19, enrolled during active disease. The CDR3 DNA reads TGTGCCAGCAGCCAGCCACACAGGGGGAATTCACCCCTCCACTTT. Its protein product is CASSQPHRGNSPLHF.